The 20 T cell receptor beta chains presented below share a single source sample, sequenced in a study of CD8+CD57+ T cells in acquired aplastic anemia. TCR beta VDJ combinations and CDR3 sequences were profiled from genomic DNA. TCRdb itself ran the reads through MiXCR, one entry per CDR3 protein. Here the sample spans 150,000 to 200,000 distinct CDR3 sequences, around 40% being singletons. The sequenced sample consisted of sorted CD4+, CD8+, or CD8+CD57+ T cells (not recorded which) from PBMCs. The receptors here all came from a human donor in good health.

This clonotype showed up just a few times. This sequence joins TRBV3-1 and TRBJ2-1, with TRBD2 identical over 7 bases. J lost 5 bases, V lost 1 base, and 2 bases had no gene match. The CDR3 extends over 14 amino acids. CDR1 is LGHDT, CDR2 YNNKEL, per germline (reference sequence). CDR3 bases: TGTGCCAGCAGCCAAGGAAGCGGGAACAATGAGCAGTTCTTC. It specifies CASSQGSGNNEQFF.

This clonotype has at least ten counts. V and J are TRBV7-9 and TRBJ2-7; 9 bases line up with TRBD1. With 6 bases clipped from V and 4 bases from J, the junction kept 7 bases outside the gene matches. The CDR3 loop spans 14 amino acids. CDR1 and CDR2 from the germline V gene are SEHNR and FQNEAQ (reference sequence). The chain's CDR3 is CASRVGQGVYEQYF. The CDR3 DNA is TGTGCCAGCAGGGTGGGACAGGGAGTGTACGAGCAGTACTTC.

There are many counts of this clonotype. CDR3 sequence reads: CASSLGLERETETQYF. Here the CDR3 DNA reads TGTGCCAGCAGCTTAGGATTAGAGCGGGAGACAGAGACCCAGTACTTC. The chain employs TRBV7-3 and TRBJ2-5; 8 bases fit TRBD2. The CDR3 covers 16 residues. V shed 2 bases, J shed 4 bases, and the junction held 9 bases outside the gene matches. Germline CDR1 SGHTA, CDR2 FQGTGA.

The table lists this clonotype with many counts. The CDR3 sequence is CSAVDRGLVNEQFF. Here the CDR3 DNA reads TGCAGTGCTGTCGACAGGGGGCTGGTCAATGAGCAGTTCTTC. V and J are TRBV20-1 and TRBJ2-1; 10 bases match TRBD1. The CDR3 totals 14 residues. V gave up 5 bases and J gave up 6 bases; unmatched junction bases: 7. Germline assignment: CDR1 DFQATT and CDR2 SNEGSKA (reference sequence).

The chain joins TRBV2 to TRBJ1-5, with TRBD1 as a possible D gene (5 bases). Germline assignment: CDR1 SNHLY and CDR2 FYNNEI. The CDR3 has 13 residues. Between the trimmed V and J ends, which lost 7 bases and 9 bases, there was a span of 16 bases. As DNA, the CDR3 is TGTGCCAGCACCCTAGCATGGAGGGGGCCCCAGCATTTT. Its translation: CASTLAWRGPQHF.

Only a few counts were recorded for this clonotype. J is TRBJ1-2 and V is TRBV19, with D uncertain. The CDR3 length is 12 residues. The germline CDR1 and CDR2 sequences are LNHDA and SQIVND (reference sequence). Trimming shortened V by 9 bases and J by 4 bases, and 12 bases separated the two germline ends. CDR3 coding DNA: TGTGCCAGCAAAGACGGAATCTATGGCTACACCTTC. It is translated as CASKDGIYGYTF. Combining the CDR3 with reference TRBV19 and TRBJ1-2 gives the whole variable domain DGGITQSPKYLFRKEGQNVTLSCEQNLNHDAMYWYRQDPGQGLRLIYYSQIVNDFQKGDIAEGYSVSREKKESFPLTVTSAQKNPTAFYLCASKDGIYGYTFGSGTRLTVV.

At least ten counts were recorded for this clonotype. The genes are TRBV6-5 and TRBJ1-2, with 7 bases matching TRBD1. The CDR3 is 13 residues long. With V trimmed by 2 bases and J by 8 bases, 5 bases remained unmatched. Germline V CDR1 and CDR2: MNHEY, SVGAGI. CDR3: CASSYGGGRGYTF. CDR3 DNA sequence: TGTGCCAGCAGTTACGGAGGGGGCAGAGGCTACACCTTC.

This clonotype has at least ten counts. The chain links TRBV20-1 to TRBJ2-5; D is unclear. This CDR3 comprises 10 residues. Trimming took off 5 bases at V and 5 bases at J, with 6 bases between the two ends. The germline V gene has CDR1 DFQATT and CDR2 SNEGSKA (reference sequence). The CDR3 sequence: CSAYEETQYF. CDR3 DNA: TGCAGTGCTTATGAGGAGACCCAGTACTTC.

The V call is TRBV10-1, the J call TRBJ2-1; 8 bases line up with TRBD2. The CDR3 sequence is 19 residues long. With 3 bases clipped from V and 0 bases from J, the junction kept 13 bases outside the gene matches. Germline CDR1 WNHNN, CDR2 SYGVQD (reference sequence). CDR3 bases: TGCGCCAGCAGTGAATCTCGGCTGGTGAGCGGGGGCTCCTACAATGAGCAGTTCTTC. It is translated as CASSESRLVSGGSYNEQFF.

CDR3 amino acids: CASSSESAYEQYF. The CDR3 DNA sequence: TGTGCCAGCAGCTCTGAGTCCGCCTACGAGCAGTACTTC. This chain links TRBV7-9 with TRBJ2-7; D not resolved. V shed 4 bases and J shed 2 bases, with 9 bases lying between them. Germline V lookup: CDR1 SEHNR, CDR2 FQNEAQ (reference sequence). CDR3 length equals 13 residues.

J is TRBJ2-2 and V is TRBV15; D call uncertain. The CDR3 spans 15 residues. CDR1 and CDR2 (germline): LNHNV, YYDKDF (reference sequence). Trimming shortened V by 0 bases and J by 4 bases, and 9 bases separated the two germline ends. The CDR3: CATSREGSVTGELFF. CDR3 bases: TGTGCCACCAGCAGAGAAGGATCCGTCACCGGGGAGCTGTTTTTT.

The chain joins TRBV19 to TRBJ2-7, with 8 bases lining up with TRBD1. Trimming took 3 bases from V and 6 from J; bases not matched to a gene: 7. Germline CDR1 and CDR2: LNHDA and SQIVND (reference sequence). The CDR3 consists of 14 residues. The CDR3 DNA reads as TGTGCCAGTAGTATCAAGACAGGGGTGGGCGAGCAGTACTTC. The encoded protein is CASSIKTGVGEQYF.

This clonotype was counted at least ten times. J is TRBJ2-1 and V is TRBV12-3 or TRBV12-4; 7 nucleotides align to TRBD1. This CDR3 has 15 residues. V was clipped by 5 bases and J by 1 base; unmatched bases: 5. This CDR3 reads CASSPDRASYNEQFF. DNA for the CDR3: TGTGCCAGCAGTCCTGACAGGGCATCCTACAATGAGCAGTTCTTC.

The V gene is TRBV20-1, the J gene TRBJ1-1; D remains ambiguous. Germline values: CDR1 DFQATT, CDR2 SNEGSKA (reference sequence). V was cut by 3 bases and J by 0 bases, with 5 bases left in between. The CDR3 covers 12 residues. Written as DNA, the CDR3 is TGCAGTGCTAGGGACGTGAACACTGAAGCTTTCTTT. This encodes CSARDVNTEAFF.

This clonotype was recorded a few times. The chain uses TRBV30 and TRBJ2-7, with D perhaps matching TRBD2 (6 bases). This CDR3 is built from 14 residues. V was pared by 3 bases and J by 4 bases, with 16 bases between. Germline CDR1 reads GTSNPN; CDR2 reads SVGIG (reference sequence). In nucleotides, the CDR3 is TGTGCCTGGAGCCGGGGTAGCGGAATTTACGAGCAGTACTTC. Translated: CAWSRGSGIYEQYF.

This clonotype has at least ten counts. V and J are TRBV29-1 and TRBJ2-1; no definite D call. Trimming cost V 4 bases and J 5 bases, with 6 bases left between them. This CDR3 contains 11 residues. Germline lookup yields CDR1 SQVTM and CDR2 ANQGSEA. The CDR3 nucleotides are TGCAGCGTTGCCGCAAACAATGAGCAGTTCTTC. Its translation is CSVAANNEQFF.

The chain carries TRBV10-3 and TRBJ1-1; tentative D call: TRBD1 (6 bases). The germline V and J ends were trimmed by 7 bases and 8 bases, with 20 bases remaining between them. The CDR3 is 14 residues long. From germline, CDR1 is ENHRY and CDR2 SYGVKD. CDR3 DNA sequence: TGTGCCATCAACCGAGACAGGTGGGGGGGGGAAGCTTTCTTT. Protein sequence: CAINRDRWGGEAFF.

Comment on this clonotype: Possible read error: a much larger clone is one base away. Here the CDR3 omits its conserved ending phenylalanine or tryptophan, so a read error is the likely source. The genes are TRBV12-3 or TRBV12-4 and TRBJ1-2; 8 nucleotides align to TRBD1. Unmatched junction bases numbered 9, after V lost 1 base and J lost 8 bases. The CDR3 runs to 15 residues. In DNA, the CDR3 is TGTGCCAGCAGTTTAGTAGCGGGCAGGGGGCAGGGCTACACCCTC. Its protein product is CASSLVAGRGQGYTL.

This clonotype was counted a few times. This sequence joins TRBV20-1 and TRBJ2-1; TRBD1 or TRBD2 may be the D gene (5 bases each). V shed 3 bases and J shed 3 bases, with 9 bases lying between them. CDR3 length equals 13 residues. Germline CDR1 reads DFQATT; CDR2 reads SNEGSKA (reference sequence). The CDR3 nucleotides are TGCAGTGCTAGGTGGGGGATCTACAATGAGCAGTTCTTC. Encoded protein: CSARWGIYNEQFF.

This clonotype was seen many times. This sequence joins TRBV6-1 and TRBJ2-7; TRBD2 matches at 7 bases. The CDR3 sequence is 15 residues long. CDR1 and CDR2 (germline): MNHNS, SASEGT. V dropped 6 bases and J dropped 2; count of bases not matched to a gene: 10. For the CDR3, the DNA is TGTGCCAGCAGGCCCCAAGCGGGGCGGACCTACGAGCAGTACTTC. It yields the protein CASRPQAGRTYEQYF.